The present T cell receptor (beta chain) was sequenced within a study of HIV-infected children after antiretroviral therapy interruption. RNA-based 3' RACE libraries used unique molecular identifiers. Each CDR3 protein is one row after TCRdb ran MiXCR on the 3' RACE reads. The table shows about 15,000 distinct CDR3 sequences, with less than 4% occurring only once. Treatment: PENTA 11 planned treatment interruption arm or continuous ART arm. Study observations and caveats: Naive CD4+ sequences overlapped less between time points once interruption began.

The V segment lost 3 bases and the J segment 4 bases; nucleotides outside the gene matches: 8. This CDR3 comprises 14 residues. The germline CDR1 and CDR2 sequences are DFQATT and SNEGSKA (reference sequence). This clonotype was detected ten times or more. Its antigen is not identified. The specimen was CD45RA+ CD4+ T cells from PBMCs, collected from a donor given antiretroviral therapy, either interrupted or continuous. Indicated subset: naive CD4+ CD45RA+ CD45RO- T cells. This rearrangement joins TRBV20-1 to TRBJ1-1; 7 nucleotides align to TRBD1. The clonotype was recovered from a child between 2 and 17 years old with HIV. CDR3 sequence (DNA): TGCAGTGCTAGCGGTGCGGGACAGCCCACTGAAGCTTTCTTT. Translated, it gives CSASGAGQPTEAFF.